The 20 T cell receptor beta chains listed next were all sequenced from one sample in a study of blood T cells in healthy people across ages. A second PCR of roughly 7 to 11 cycles used a sample-barcoded 5' primer and a J-beta primer mix. TCRdb called the 5' RACE reads again in MiXCR, with one record for every CDR3 protein. The data show roughly 1.5 million distinct CDR3 sequences, with about 45% seen just once and 4% held by the top ten. Sequenced input: blood. The receptors were gathered from a woman between 18 and 30 years old in good health.

The gene calls are TRBV19 and TRBJ2-1; perhaps TRBD2 as D (6 bases). The CDR3 totals 12 residues. Germline V CDR1 and CDR2: LNHDA, SQIVND (reference sequence). The CDR3 sequence is CISSIGGTEQFF. CDR3 bases: TGTATCAGTAGTATCGGCGGGACTGAGCAGTTCTTC.

The V call is TRBV7-6, the J call TRBJ2-3; 9 bases line up with TRBD2. The CDR3 length is 19 residues. Germline V CDR1 and CDR2: SGHVS, FNYEAQ. Trimming took 1 base from V and 0 from J; bases not matched to a gene: 11. The CDR3 spells CASSLEAAGGPLSTDTQYF. The CDR3 nucleotides are TGTGCCAGCAGCTTAGAAGCGGCGGGAGGGCCATTGAGCACAGATACGCAGTATTTT.

The rearrangement joins TRBV9 to TRBJ1-1; TRBD1 agrees at 9 bases. Germline CDR1 is SGDLS and CDR2 is YYNGEE. The CDR3 consists of 16 residues. V trimming: 2 bases; J trimming: 4 bases; junction bases outside the gene matches: 9. The CDR3 DNA is TGTGCCAGCAGCGTGACTCAACAGGGGGCGCGCACTGAAGCTTTCTTT. Amino acids: CASSVTQQGARTEAFF.

A remark on this clonotype: Since a much larger clone is just one base distant, this may be a read error. The chain couples TRBV6-5 to TRBJ2-7; 7 nucleotides agree with TRBD1. The CDR3 contains 14 residues. V dropped 6 bases and J dropped 7; count of bases not matched to a gene: 12. CDR1 MNHEY and CDR2 SVGAGI come from the germline V gene. CDR3 nucleotide sequence: TGTGCCAGCAGGAATCGGGACAGCTACAATGAGCAGTACTTC. This sequence encodes CASRNRDSYNEQYF.

The rearrangement links TRBV29-1 to TRBJ1-2; possibly TRBD1 for D (5 bases). There are 13 residues in the CDR3. Germline values: CDR1 SQVTM, CDR2 ANQGSEA. V dropped 4 bases and J dropped 1 base, with 10 bases sitting between them. The CDR3 protein is CSVAGLFNYGYTF. The CDR3 region has the DNA TGCAGCGTTGCGGGGCTTTTTAACTATGGCTACACCTTC. The full variable domain, in which reference TRBV29-1 and TRBJ1-2 provide the parts outside the CDR3, is SAVISQKPSRDICQRGTSLTIQCQVDSQVTMMFWYRQQPGQSLTLIATANQGSEATYESGFVIDKFPISRPNLTFSTLTVSNMSPEDSSIYLCSVAGLFNYGYTFGSGTRLTVV.

The chain is built from TRBV7-9 and TRBJ2-7; a possible D gene is TRBD1 (5 bases). Deletions cut 5 bases from V and 0 bases from J, with 14 bases between. This CDR3 spans 15 amino acids. CDR1 and CDR2 from the germline V gene are SEHNR and FQNEAQ (reference sequence). This chain's CDR3 is CASSAQGASSYEQYF. DNA of the CDR3: TGTGCCAGCAGCGCCCAAGGGGCCAGCTCCTACGAGCAGTACTTC.

V usage is TRBV20-1 and J usage is TRBJ1-2; D gene unclear. CDR1 and CDR2 (germline): DFQATT, SNEGSKA (reference sequence). Trimming cost V 3 bases and J 6 bases, with 11 bases left between them. This CDR3 has 12 residues. The CDR3 DNA is TGCAGTGCTAGTTGGCAGGCTGATGGCTACACCTTC. Protein sequence: CSASWQADGYTF.

This chain uses TRBV12-3 or TRBV12-4 with TRBJ1-1; 9 positions agree with TRBD1. V trimming: 5 bases; J trimming: 10 bases; junction bases outside the gene matches: 8. The CDR3 totals 13 residues. The CDR3 sequence is CASSPGQGRSAFF. In DNA form, the CDR3 reads TGTGCCAGCAGTCCAGGACAGGGGAGATCAGCTTTCTTT.

The chain carries TRBV7-2 and TRBJ1-2; D gene ambiguous. The CDR3 is made up of 15 amino acids. Trimming stripped 1 base from V and 4 bases from J, with 13 bases between. Germline-derived CDR1 and CDR2 are SGHTA and FQGNSA. DNA for the CDR3: TGTGCCAGCAGCTTAGATGCATCGGTGCTCTATGGCTACACCTTC. Translating gives CASSLDASVLYGYTF.

This clonotype came up a few times. J is TRBJ2-5 and V is TRBV7-2; D unresolved. Germline lookup yields CDR1 SGHTA and CDR2 FQGNSA. The ends were cut back, 5 bases at V and 6 bases at J, with 16 bases in the middle. This CDR3 is 14 amino acids long. CDR3 nucleotide sequence: TGTGCCAGCAGCCCCGGTTCTTGGGAAAAGACCCAGTACTTC. Amino acids: CASSPGSWEKTQYF.

This clonotype was seen a handful of times. The chain joins TRBV24-1 to TRBJ2-5, with 12 bases aligning to TRBD2. The trim removed 8 bases at V and 5 bases at J, leaving 11 bases unmatched. Germline V gene sequence: CDR1 KGHDR, CDR2 SFDVKD. This CDR3 is built from 16 residues. CDR3 in DNA: TGTGCCACCAAATACGGATGGACTAGCGGGATGGAGACCCAGTACTTC. Encoded protein: CATKYGWTSGMETQYF.

This clonotype was recorded only once. This rearrangement joins TRBV7-8 to TRBJ1-4; TRBD1 aligns across 7 bases. The CDR3 sequence is 15 residues long. Germline V gives CDR1 SGHVS, CDR2 FQNEAQ. J was trimmed by 7 bases and V by 0 bases; bases with no gene match: 5. CDR3 nucleotides: TGTGCCAGCAGCTTAGCGAGGACAGGATCTGAAAAACTGTTTTTT. Translated, it gives CASSLARTGSEKLFF.

Details on this clonotype: Since a much larger clone is just one base distant, this may be a read error. The chain has TRBV9 and TRBJ2-5; D possibly matches TRBD1 or TRBD2 (5 bases each). The V end was cut by 5 bases, the J end by 11 bases, with 16 bases between. Germline V gene data show CDR1 as SGDLS and CDR2 as YYNGEE. The CDR3 covers 12 residues. CDR3 amino acids: CASSQTPGTQYF. The CDR3 DNA sequence: TGTGCCAGCAGTCAAACCCCAGGGACGCAGTACTTC.

This clonotype was found a few times. The genes are TRBV7-2 and TRBJ2-3; D call uncertain. V was pared by 5 bases and J by 5 bases, with 14 bases between. This CDR3 comprises 14 residues. Looked up from germline, CDR1 is SGHTA and CDR2 is FQGNSA. The CDR3 DNA is TGTGCCAGCAGCGCCGGACGTTTCAGAGATACGCAGTATTTT. Translating it yields CASSAGRFRDTQYF.

The V and J genes are TRBV27 and TRBJ2-7; TRBD1 might be the D (5 bases). V shed 1 base and J shed 0 bases, with 10 bases lying between them. Germline CDR1 and CDR2: MNHEY and SMNVEV (reference sequence). The CDR3 has 15 residues. The DNA of the CDR3 is TGTGCCAGCAGTTTATTGTGGGGCAGCTCCTACGAGCAGTACTTC. Amino acids: CASSLLWGSSYEQYF.

This CDR3 is CAISVGLAGTDNEQYF. The DNA for the CDR3 is TGTGCCATCAGTGTGGGGCTAGCGGGAACTGACAATGAGCAGTACTTC. The rearrangement uses TRBV10-3 and TRBJ2-5, with 9 bases aligning to TRBD2. Trimming took 4 bases from V and 11 from J; bases not matched to a gene: 17. This CDR3 has 16 amino acids. Germline V gene sequence: CDR1 ENHRY, CDR2 SYGVKD.

The table lists this clonotype with a few counts. The CDR3 sequence is CASTPQLGILEQFF. For the CDR3, the DNA is TGTGCCAGCACCCCCCAGCTAGGGATACTAGAGCAGTTCTTC. The V and J genes are TRBV7-2 and TRBJ2-1; the D is unclear. Trimming cost V 7 bases and J 10 bases, with 20 bases left between them. The CDR3 covers 14 residues. The V gene's germline CDR1 is SGHTA and CDR2 FQGNSA. Full variable domain (rest looked up from reference TRBV7-2 and TRBJ2-1): GAGVSQSPSNKVTEKGKDVELRCDPISGHTALYWYRQSLGQGLEFLIYFQGNSAPDKSGLPSDRFSAERTGGSVSTLTIQRTQQEDSAVYLCASTPQLGILEQFFGPGTRLTVL.

The rearrangement joins TRBV5-1 to TRBJ2-3, with D tentatively TRBD1 (6 bases). Trimming took 4 bases from V and 1 from J, leaving 10 bases between them. Germline CDR1 SGHRS, CDR2 YFSETQ. The CDR3 has 14 residues. In DNA, the CDR3 is TGCGCCAGCAGCGTGGGACAACGCACAGATACGCAGTATTTT. Its protein is CASSVGQRTDTQYF.

This clonotype has only a few counts. This chain connects TRBV27 to TRBJ2-1, with TRBD1 matching over 10 bases. Trimming cost V 5 bases and J 8 bases; bases outside gene matches: 9. Germline assignment: CDR1 MNHEY and CDR2 SMNVEV (reference sequence). The CDR3 is 15 amino acids. CDR3 sequence: CASSPWPGQGYEQFF. Written as DNA, the CDR3 is TGTGCCAGCAGTCCCTGGCCGGGACAGGGGTATGAGCAGTTCTTC.

J is TRBJ2-2 and V is TRBV12-5, with TRBD2 matching 7 bases. There are 18 residues in the CDR3. Trimming removed 0 bases from V and 2 bases from J; junction bases left unmatched: 9. Per the germline V gene, CDR1 is LGHNT and CDR2 is FRNRAP. Here the CDR3 DNA reads TGTGCTAGTGGTTTGGTACATTTAGCGGGCGATAACACCGGGGAGCTGTTTTTT. Translated: CASGLVHLAGDNTGELFF.